Sequencing of this T cell receptor (beta chain) was carried out in a study of spatial heterogeneity in lung cancer. Time point in this sample: sample taken at primary tumor resection. This clonotype was seen repeatedly, ten times or more. The V end lost 5 bases, the J end lost 0 bases, and 11 bases lay between the germline ends. CDR1 is SEHNR and CDR2 is FQNEAQ in the germline V gene (reference sequence). The length of the CDR3 is 15 residues. TCRdb processed the 5' RACE reads anew with MiXCR; each CDR3 protein has one entry. The sample includes tens of thousands of distinct CDR3 sequences, around 3.3% seen only once; the top ten take 30% to 45%.

The TCR sequence derives from a male donor with early-stage non-small cell lung cancer. The sample here was normal lung tissue next to the tumor, taken at surgery. This chain joins TRBV7-9 and TRBJ1-3, with a weak D call TRBD1 (5 bases). CDR3 in amino acids: CASSTPDSSGNTIYF. The CDR3 DNA follows: TGTGCCAGCAGCACCCCAGACAGCTCTGGAAACACCATATATTTT.